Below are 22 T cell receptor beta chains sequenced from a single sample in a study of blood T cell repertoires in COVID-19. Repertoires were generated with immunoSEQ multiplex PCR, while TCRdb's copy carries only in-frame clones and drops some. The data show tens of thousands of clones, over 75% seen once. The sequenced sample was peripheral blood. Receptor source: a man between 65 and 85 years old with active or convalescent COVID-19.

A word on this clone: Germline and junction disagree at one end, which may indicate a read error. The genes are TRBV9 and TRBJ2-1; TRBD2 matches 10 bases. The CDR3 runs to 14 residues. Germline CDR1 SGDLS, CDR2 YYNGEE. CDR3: CASSVEASGRVIVF. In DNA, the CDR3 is TGTGCCAGCAGCGTAGAGGCTAGCGGGAGAGTTATAGTCTTC.

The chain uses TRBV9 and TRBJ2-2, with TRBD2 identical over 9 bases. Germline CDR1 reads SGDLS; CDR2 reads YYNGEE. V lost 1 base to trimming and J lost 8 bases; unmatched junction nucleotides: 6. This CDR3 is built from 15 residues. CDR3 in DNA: TGTGCCAGCAGCGTACTGGCGGGAGGGCCGGGGGAGCTGTTTTTT. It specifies CASSVLAGGPGELFF.

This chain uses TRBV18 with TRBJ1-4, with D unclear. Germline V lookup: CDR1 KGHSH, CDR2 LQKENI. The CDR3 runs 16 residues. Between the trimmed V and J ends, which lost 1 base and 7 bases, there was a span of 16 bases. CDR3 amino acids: CASSPQGGGGPEKLFF. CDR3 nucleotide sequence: TGTGCCAGCTCACCACAGGGCGGCGGAGGGCCTGAAAAACTGTTTTTT.

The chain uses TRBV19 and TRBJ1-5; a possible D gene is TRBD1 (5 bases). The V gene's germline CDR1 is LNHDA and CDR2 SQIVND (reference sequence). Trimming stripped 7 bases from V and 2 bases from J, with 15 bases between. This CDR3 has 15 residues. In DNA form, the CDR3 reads TGTGCCAGTATCCCAGGCAGGGATGGCAATCAGCCCCAGCATTTT. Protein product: CASIPGRDGNQPQHF.

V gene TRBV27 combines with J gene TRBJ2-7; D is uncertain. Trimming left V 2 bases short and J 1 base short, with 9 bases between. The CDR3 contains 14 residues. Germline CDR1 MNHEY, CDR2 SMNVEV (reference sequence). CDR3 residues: CASSLSGRSYEQYF. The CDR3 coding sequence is TGTGCCAGCAGTTTAAGTGGCAGATCCTACGAGCAGTACTTC.

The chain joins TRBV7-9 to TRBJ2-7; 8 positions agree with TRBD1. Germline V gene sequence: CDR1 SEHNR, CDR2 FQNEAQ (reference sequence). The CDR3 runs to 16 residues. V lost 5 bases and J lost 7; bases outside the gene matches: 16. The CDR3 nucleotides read TGTGCCAGCAGCCGACAGGGACAGGTGACCTACAGAGAGCAGTACTTC. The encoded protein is CASSRQGQVTYREQYF.

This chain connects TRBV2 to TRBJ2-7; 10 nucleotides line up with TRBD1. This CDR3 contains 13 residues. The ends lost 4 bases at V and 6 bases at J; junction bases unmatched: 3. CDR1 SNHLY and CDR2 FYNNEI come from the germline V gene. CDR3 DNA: TGTGCCAGCAGTGGACAGGGGGCAGGCGAGCAGTACTTC. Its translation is CASSGQGAGEQYF. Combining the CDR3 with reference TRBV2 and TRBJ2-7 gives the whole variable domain EPEVTQTPSHQVTQMGQEVILRCVPISNHLYFYWYRQILGQKVEFLVSFYNNEISEKSEIFDDQFSVERPDGSNFTLKIRSTKLEDSAMYFCASSGQGAGEQYFGPGTRLTVT.

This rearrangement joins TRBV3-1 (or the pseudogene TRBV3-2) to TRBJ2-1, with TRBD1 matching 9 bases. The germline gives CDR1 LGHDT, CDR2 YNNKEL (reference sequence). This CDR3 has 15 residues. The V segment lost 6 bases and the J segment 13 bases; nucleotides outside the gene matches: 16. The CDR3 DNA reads TGTGCCAGCAGAGACCTGGGGGGCCAAACAGGGGGCCAGTTCTTC. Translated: CASRDLGGQTGGQFF.

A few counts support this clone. The chain's CDR3 is CASSSFRGLYEQYF. In DNA, the CDR3 is TGTGCCAGCAGTTCCTTCAGGGGTCTCTACGAGCAGTACTTC. The rearrangement joins TRBV6-2 or TRBV6-3 to TRBJ2-7; D might be TRBD1 (6 bases). This CDR3 spans 14 amino acids. Germline V lookup: CDR1 MNHEY, CDR2 SVGEGT. Trimming cost V 4 bases and J 3 bases, with 13 bases left between them.

The CDR3 reads CASSLGRDSPSPEAFF. The CDR3 coding sequence is TGTGCCAGCAGCTTAGGGAGGGACAGCCCCAGTCCCGAAGCTTTCTTT. The rearrangement uses TRBV7-9 and TRBJ1-1; 7 bases map to TRBD1. The CDR3 totals 16 residues. The V segment lost 1 base and the J segment 8 bases; nucleotides outside the gene matches: 13. Germline loops: CDR1 SEHNR, CDR2 FQNEAQ (reference sequence).

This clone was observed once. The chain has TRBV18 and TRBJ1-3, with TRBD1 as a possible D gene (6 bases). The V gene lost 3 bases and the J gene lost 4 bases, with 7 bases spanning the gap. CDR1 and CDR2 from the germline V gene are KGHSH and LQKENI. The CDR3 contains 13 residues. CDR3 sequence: CASSPGQGNTIYF. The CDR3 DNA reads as TGTGCCAGCTCACCCGGACAGGGAAACACCATATATTTT.

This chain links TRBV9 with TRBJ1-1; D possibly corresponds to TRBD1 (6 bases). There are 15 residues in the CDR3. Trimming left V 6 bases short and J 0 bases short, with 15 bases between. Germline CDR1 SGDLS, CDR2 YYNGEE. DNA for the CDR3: TGTGCCAGCACCTCTGGGGGGGCCTTGAACACTGAAGCTTTCTTT. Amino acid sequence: CASTSGGALNTEAFF. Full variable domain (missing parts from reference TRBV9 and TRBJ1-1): DSGVTQTPKHLITATGQRVTLRCSPRSGDLSVYWYQQSLDQGLQFLIQYYNGEERAKGNILERFSAQQFPDLHSELNLSSLELGDSALYFCASTSGGALNTEAFFGQGTRLTVV.

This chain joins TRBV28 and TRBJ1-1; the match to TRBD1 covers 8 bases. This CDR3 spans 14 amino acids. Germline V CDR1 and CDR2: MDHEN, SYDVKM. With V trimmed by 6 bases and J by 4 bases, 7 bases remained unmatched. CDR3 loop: CASSPPGGGTEAFF. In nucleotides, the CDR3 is TGTGCCAGCAGCCCTCCAGGGGGCGGCACTGAAGCTTTCTTT.

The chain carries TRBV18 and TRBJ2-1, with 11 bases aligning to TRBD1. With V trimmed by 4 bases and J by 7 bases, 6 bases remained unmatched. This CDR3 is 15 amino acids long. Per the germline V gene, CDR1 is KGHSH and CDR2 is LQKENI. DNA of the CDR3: TGTGCCAGCTCACTAGGACAGGGGGCTCAAAATGAGCAGTTCTTC. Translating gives CASSLGQGAQNEQFF. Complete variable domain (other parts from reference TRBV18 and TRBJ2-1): NAGVMQNPRHLVRRRGQEARLRCSPMKGHSHVYWYRQLPEEGLKFMVYLQKENIIDESGMPKERFSAEFPKEGPSILRIQQVVRGDSAAYFCASSLGQGAQNEQFFGPGTRLTVL.

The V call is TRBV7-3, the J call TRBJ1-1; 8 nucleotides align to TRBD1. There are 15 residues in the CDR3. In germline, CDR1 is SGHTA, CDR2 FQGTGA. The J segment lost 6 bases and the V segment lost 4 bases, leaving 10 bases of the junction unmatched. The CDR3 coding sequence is TGTGCCAGCAGCTCCATCGGACAGGGCGGCTCTGAAGCTTTCTTT. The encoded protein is CASSSIGQGGSEAFF. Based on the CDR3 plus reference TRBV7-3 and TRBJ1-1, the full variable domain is GAGVSQTPSNKVTEKGKYVELRCDPISGHTALYWYRQSLGQGPEFLIYFQGTGAADDSGLPNDRFFAVRPEGSVSTLKIQRTERGDSAVYLCASSSIGQGGSEAFFGQGTRLTVV.

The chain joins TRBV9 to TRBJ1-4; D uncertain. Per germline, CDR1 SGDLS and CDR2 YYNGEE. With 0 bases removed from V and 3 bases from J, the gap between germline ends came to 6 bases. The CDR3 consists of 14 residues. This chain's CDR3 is CASSVGQSNEKLFF. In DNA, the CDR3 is TGTGCCAGCAGCGTAGGGCAGTCTAATGAAAAACTGTTTTTT.

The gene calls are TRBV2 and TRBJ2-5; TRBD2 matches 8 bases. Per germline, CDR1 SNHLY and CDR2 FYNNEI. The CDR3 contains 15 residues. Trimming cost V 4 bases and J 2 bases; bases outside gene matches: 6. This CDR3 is CASSVLLAVQETQYF. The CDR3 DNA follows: TGTGCCAGCAGTGTGTTACTAGCGGTTCAAGAGACCCAGTACTTC.

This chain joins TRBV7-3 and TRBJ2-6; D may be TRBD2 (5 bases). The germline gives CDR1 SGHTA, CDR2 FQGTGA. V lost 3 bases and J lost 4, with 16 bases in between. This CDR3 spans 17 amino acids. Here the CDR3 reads CASSFGGIASGANVLTF. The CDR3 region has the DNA TGTGCCAGCAGCTTTGGTGGAATAGCGAGCGGGGCCAACGTCCTGACTTTC.

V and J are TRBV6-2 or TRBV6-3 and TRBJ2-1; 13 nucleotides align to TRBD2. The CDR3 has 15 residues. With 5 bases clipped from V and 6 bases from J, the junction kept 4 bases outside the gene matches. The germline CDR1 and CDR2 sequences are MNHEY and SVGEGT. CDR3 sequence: CASSGLAGVTNEQFF. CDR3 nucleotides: TGTGCCAGCAGTGGACTAGCGGGAGTTACCAATGAGCAGTTCTTC.

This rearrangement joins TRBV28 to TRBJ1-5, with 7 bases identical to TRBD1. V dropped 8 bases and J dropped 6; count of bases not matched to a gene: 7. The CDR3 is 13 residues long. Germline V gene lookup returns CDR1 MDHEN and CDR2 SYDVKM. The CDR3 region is CASREQGSQPQHF. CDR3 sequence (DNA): TGTGCCAGCCGTGAACAGGGGTCTCAGCCCCAGCATTTT.

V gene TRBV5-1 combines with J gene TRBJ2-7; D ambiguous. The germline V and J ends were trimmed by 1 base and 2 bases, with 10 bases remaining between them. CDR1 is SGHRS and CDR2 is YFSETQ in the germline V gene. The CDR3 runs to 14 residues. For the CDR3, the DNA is TGCGCCAGCAGCTTGTCCGGGTTAACCTACGAGCAGTACTTC. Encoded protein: CASSLSGLTYEQYF. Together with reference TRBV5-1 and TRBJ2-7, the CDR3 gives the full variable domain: KAGVTQTPRYLIKTRGQQVTLSCSPISGHRSVSWYQQTPGQGLQFLFEYFSETQRNKGNFPGRFSGRQFSNSRSEMNVSTLELGDSALYLCASSLSGLTYEQYFGPGTRLTVT.

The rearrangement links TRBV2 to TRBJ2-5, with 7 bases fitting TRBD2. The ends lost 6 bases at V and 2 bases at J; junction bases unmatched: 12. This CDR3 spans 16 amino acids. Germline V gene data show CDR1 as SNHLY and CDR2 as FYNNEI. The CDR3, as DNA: TGTGCCAGCAGCGGGCCAAGGGGAGGGACGCAAGAGACCCAGTACTTC. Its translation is CASSGPRGGTQETQYF.